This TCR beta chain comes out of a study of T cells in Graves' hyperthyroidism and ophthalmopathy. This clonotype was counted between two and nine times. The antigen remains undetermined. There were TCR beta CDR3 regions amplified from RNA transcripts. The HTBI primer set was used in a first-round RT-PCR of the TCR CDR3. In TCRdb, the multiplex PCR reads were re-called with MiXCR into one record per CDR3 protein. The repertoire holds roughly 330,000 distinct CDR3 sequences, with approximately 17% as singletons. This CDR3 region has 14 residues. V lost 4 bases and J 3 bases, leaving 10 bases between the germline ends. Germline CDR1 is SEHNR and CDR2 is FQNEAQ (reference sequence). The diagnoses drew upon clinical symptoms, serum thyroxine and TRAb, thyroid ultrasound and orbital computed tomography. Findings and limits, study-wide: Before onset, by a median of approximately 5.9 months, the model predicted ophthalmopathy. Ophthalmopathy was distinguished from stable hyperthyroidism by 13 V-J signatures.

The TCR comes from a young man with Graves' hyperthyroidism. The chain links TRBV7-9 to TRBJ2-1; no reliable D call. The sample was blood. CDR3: CASSSFTFYNEQFF. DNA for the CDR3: TGTGCCAGCAGCTCTTTCACTTTCTACAATGAGCAGTTCTTC.